These 15 T cell receptor beta chains were all obtained from the same sample, sequenced in a study of T cell repertoires in cytomegalovirus infection. TCRdb called the reads again in MiXCR, with one record for every CDR3 protein. The sample has some 920,000 distinct CDR3 sequences, roughly 30% seen once; the top ten hold under 15%. Antigen specificity for these receptors is unknown. The starting material was cultured CD8+ T cells from PBMCs, obtained from culture after CMV antigen stimulation. These receptors were taken from a human donor in good health (CMV status not recorded). Some clones in this sample may be carry-over from other donors' samples.

V usage is TRBV19 and J usage is TRBJ2-5; perhaps TRBD2 as D (5 bases). Germline values: CDR1 LNHDA, CDR2 SQIVND (reference sequence). The CDR3 is 15 residues long. V lost 1 base to trimming and J lost 5 bases, with 14 bases between them. CDR3 nucleotides: TGTGCCAGTAGTATAGGGAGGTTGGTGGGGGAGACCCAGTACTTC. Translation: CASSIGRLVGETQYF.

In this sample, this clonotype turned up many times. The gene calls are TRBV7-2 and TRBJ2-1; perhaps TRBD2 as D (5 bases). Germline loops: CDR1 SGHTA, CDR2 FQGNSA. This CDR3 has 17 amino acids. V gave up 6 bases and J gave up 2 bases, with 20 bases separating them. CDR3 nucleotides: TGTGCCAGCAGTCTCTTAGGAGAGGGAAGGGCCTACAATGAGCAGTTCTTC. This codes for CASSLLGEGRAYNEQFF. The variable domain in full, completed from reference TRBV7-2 and TRBJ2-1, reads GAGVSQSPSNKVTEKGKDVELRCDPISGHTALYWYRQSLGQGLEFLIYFQGNSAPDKSGLPSDRFSAERTGGSVSTLTIQRTQQEDSAVYLCASSLLGEGRAYNEQFFGPGTRLTVL.

This chain joins TRBV2 and TRBJ2-2; D is perhaps TRBD1 (5 bases). Trimming removed 10 bases at V and 0 bases at J, with 12 bases between. The CDR3 loop spans 14 amino acids. CDR1 SNHLY and CDR2 FYNNEI come from the germline V gene. The CDR3 reads CATDSEANTGELFF. As DNA, the CDR3 is TGTGCCACCGACAGTGAGGCGAACACCGGGGAGCTGTTTTTT. The full variable domain, its missing parts supplied by reference TRBV2 and TRBJ2-2, is EPEVTQTPSHQVTQMGQEVILRCVPISNHLYFYWYRQILGQKVEFLVSFYNNEISEKSEIFDDQFSVERPDGSNFTLKIRSTKLEDSAMYFCATDSEANTGELFFGEGSRLTVL.

This clonotype was picked up a small number of times. The chain joins TRBV4-1 to TRBJ2-1; unclear D gene. Per germline, CDR1 MGHRA and CDR2 YSYEKL. CDR3 length: 14 residues. V gave up 0 bases and J gave up 8 bases, with 11 bases separating them. The CDR3 DNA sequence: TGCGCCAGCAGCCAAGAGACAAGATGGGATGAGCAGTTCTTC. Its protein product is CASSQETRWDEQFF.

This clonotype was counted between two and nine times. The chain couples TRBV15 to TRBJ1-2; D uncertain. V was clipped by 0 bases and J by 4 bases, with 15 bases between them. Germline V gene sequence: CDR1 LNHNV, CDR2 YYDKDF (reference sequence). The CDR3 has 16 residues. This CDR3 reads CATSREGSRPSYGYTF. The DNA of the CDR3 is TGTGCCACCAGCAGAGAAGGCTCGAGACCCTCCTATGGCTACACCTTC.

This chain links TRBV5-6 with TRBJ2-1, with unresolved D. Germline CDR1 and CDR2: SGHDT and YYEEEE. CDR3 length equals 12 residues. With 2 bases removed from V and 9 bases from J, the gap between germline ends came to 9 bases. This chain's CDR3 is CASSFTWGEQFF. CDR3 in DNA: TGTGCCAGCAGCTTCACATGGGGTGAGCAGTTCTTC. Full variable domain (outside the CDR3, taken from reference TRBV5-6 and TRBJ2-1): DAGVTQSPTHLIKTRGQQVTLRCSPKSGHDTVSWYQQALGQGPQFIFQYYEEEERQRGNFPDRFSGHQFPNYSSELNVNALLLGDSALYLCASSFTWGEQFFGPGTRLTVL.

The chain joins TRBV19 to TRBJ2-7; D not certain. Germline V gene lookup returns CDR1 LNHDA and CDR2 SQIVND (reference sequence). V dropped 6 bases and J dropped 2 bases, with 14 bases sitting between them. This CDR3 has 14 residues. CDR3 residues: CASSPLRGPYEQYF. The DNA for the CDR3 is TGTGCCAGTAGCCCACTACGCGGCCCCTACGAGCAGTACTTC.

Many counts were recorded for this clonotype. This rearrangement joins TRBV7-6 to TRBJ2-2; possibly TRBD2 for D (5 bases). Germline values: CDR1 SGHVS, CDR2 FNYEAQ. The V and J ends lost 5 bases and 2 bases respectively, with 15 bases between them. The CDR3 covers 16 residues. This CDR3 is CASSLRGGQNTGELFF. CDR3 in DNA: TGTGCCAGCAGCCTACGGGGTGGGCAAAACACCGGGGAGCTGTTTTTT.

This clonotype has a count of ten or more. This chain connects TRBV7-8 to TRBJ2-3; no clear D gene. V was cut by 5 bases and J by 6 bases, with 15 bases left in between. CDR3 length equals 14 residues. Germline V CDR1 and CDR2: SGHVS, FQNEAQ. The CDR3 DNA sequence: TGTGCCAGCAGCACCGGACCTATCTGGGATACGCAGTATTTT. Translation: CASSTGPIWDTQYF.

The chain has TRBV29-1 and TRBJ1-1; D gene unclear. Looked up from germline, CDR1 is SQVTM and CDR2 is ANQGSEA. This CDR3 comprises 15 residues. Deletions cut 6 bases from V and 0 bases from J, with 17 bases between. The CDR3 DNA follows: TGCAGCGTCACACCCCCCGACACACTGAACACTGAAGCTTTCTTT. Amino acids: CSVTPPDTLNTEAFF.

J is TRBJ2-1 and V is TRBV9; TRBD2 aligns across 11 bases. The V gene's germline CDR1 is SGDLS and CDR2 YYNGEE. Trimming removed 3 bases from V and 12 bases from J; junction bases left unmatched: 11. The CDR3 length is 15 residues. CDR3 protein: CASSATVTSGDGQFF. The CDR3 DNA sequence: TGTGCCAGCAGCGCGACGGTGACTAGCGGGGACGGGCAGTTCTTC. Filled out from reference TRBV9 and TRBJ2-1, the complete variable domain reads DSGVTQTPKHLITATGQRVTLRCSPRSGDLSVYWYQQSLDQGLQFLIQYYNGEERAKGNILERFSAQQFPDLHSELNLSSLELGDSALYFCASSATVTSGDGQFFGPGTRLTVL.

This clonotype was counted ten times or more. V gene TRBV7-2 combines with J gene TRBJ2-3; the D is unclear. Germline lookup yields CDR1 SGHTA and CDR2 FQGNSA. There are 11 residues in the CDR3. V gave up 10 bases and J gave up 3 bases, with 8 bases separating them. The CDR3 loop reads CATRRTDTQYF. In DNA form, the CDR3 reads TGTGCCACTCGAAGAACAGATACGCAGTATTTT.

This clonotype was seen a few times. The chain couples TRBV7-6 to TRBJ2-1; D uncertain. The CDR3 is made up of 15 amino acids. In germline, CDR1 is SGHVS, CDR2 FNYEAQ. V lost 7 bases and J lost 8, with 21 bases in between. CDR3 DNA sequence: TGTGCCAGCATCCCTCGCGGCGCCCTAGTCGATGAGCAGTTCTTC. This translates into CASIPRGALVDEQFF.

CDR3 DNA sequence: TGTGCCAGCAGCCTAGGTACGAGACAGGGACCCTACAATGAGCAGTTCTTC. It encodes CASSLGTRQGPYNEQFF. This rearrangement joins TRBV11-2 to TRBJ2-1; 7 bases are shared with TRBD1. The CDR3 is made up of 17 amino acids. Germline trimming cut 5 bases from V and 2 bases from J; bases unmatched to any gene: 12. The germline CDR1 and CDR2 sequences are SGHAT and FQNNGV.

This clonotype showed up many times. This chain links TRBV12-3 or TRBV12-4 with TRBJ1-2; D call uncertain. V lost 0 bases to trimming and J lost 10 bases, with 9 bases between them. CDR3 length: 12 amino acids. The CDR3 here is CASSLALTVYTF. As DNA, the CDR3 is TGTGCCAGCAGTTTAGCTCTCACGGTCTACACCTTC.